The source of this TCR beta chain is a study of cytomegalovirus exposure and HLA in healthy donors. General observations from the study: Sequencing likely caused a cluster of highly shared sequence variants. Overall, around 160 TCR beta chains were annotated as cytomegalovirus-associated.

As concerns this clone: Its antigen is unknown.

Vbeta (60) and Jbeta (13) primers were used in the PCR. The assay was immunoSEQ multiplex PCR, and TCRdb's table has in-frame clones only and misses some. The sample lists over 95,000 clones, 60% to 85% occurring once. This clonotype was sampled from a woman between 40 and 55 years old in good health and CMV-seropositive. Material: PBMCs.

Here the CDR3 reads CASSPLRTGTEAFF. CDR3 bases: TGTGCCAGCAGCCCTCTCCGGACAGGCACTGAAGCTTTCTTT. The gene calls are TRBV11-1 and TRBJ1-1; 7 positions agree with TRBD1. The CDR3 totals 14 residues. Germline CDR1 is SGHAT and CDR2 is FQDESV (reference sequence). The V gene end was trimmed by 5 bases and the J gene end by 4 bases; junction bases not matched to a gene: 7.